Below are 26 T cell receptor beta chains sequenced from a single sample in a study of T cell changes during pregnancy in multiple sclerosis. Method: immunoSEQ multiplex PCR; TCRdb's copy keeps in-frame clones and lacks some. The repertoire holds nearly 60,000 clones, with roughly nine tenths as singletons. This material consisted of CD4+ T cells from peripheral blood mononuclear cells, taken after pregnancy. These receptors came from a female donor in good health, enrolled as a control in a pregnancy study.

The rearrangement links TRBV27 to TRBJ1-1, with 8 bases matching TRBD1. This CDR3 is 14 amino acids long. The germline gives CDR1 MNHEY, CDR2 SMNVEV (reference sequence). V lost 6 bases to trimming and J lost 4 bases; unmatched junction nucleotides: 7. CDR3: CASSNRGKSTEAFF. The DNA for the CDR3 is TGTGCCAGCAGCAACAGGGGGAAAAGCACTGAAGCTTTCTTT.

This chain uses TRBV29-1 with TRBJ2-7; D gene unclear. The V gene's germline CDR1 is SQVTM and CDR2 ANQGSEA. The ends were cut back, 4 bases at V and 2 bases at J, with 9 bases in the middle. The CDR3 loop spans 12 amino acids. In DNA form, the CDR3 reads TGCAGCGTTGGCTGGCAGACCTACGAGCAGTACTTC. It translates to CSVGWQTYEQYF.

This clone was observed once. The same CDR3 is also encoded by other DNA sequences in this sample. The rearrangement joins TRBV30 to TRBJ1-2; 7 bases align to TRBD1. The CDR3 is made up of 13 amino acids. CDR1 is GTSNPN, CDR2 SVGIG, per germline (reference sequence). With 0 bases clipped from V and 3 bases from J, the junction kept 1 base outside the gene matches. The CDR3 coding sequence is TGTGCCTGGAGTGTACAGGGGTACTATGGCTACACCTTC. Translated: CAWSVQGYYGYTF.

This clone is a singleton in its sample. The chain recombines TRBV18 with TRBJ2-5; 8 nucleotides agree with TRBD2. The J segment lost 2 bases and the V segment lost 3 bases, leaving 5 bases of the junction unmatched. CDR3 length: 15 residues. CDR1 and CDR2 from the germline V gene are KGHSH and LQKENI. The CDR3 coding sequence is TGTGCCAGCTCACCCATACGGGGGGGTCAAGAGACCCAGTACTTC. This translates into CASSPIRGGQETQYF. Supplemented by reference TRBV18 and TRBJ2-5, the full variable domain reads NAGVMQNPRHLVRRRGQEARLRCSPMKGHSHVYWYRQLPEEGLKFMVYLQKENIIDESGMPKERFSAEFPKEGPSILRIQQVVRGDSAAYFCASSPIRGGQETQYFGPGTRLLVL.

The chain combines TRBV11-1 with TRBJ2-3, with D uncertain. Germline V gene data show CDR1 as SGHAT and CDR2 as FQDESV (reference sequence). V dropped 0 bases and J dropped 3 bases, with 7 bases sitting between them. The CDR3 runs 14 residues. DNA of the CDR3: TGTGCCAGCAGCTTAGCCCCTAAGACAGATACGCAGTATTTT. Encoded protein: CASSLAPKTDTQYF.

In its sample, this clone was seen a few times. The rearrangement joins TRBV6-6 to TRBJ1-1; D is possibly TRBD1 (6 bases). The CDR3 covers 14 residues. The V gene's germline CDR1 is MNHNY and CDR2 SVGAGI (reference sequence). V was pared by 5 bases and J by 3 bases, with 13 bases between. The CDR3 sequence is CASSRQVWDTEAFF. The CDR3 nucleotides are TGTGCCAGCAGTAGACAGGTTTGGGACACTGAAGCTTTCTTT.

The chain is built from TRBV14 and TRBJ1-2; D call uncertain. This CDR3 contains 16 residues. Trimming shortened V by 0 bases and J by 14 bases, and 25 bases separated the two germline ends. CDR1 and CDR2 from the germline V gene are SGHDN and FVKESK. CDR3 loop: CASSQEIGLGPSAGTF. CDR3 DNA sequence: TGTGCCAGCAGCCAAGAGATTGGACTCGGACCCTCGGCCGGGACCTTC.

The chain recombines TRBV7-9 with TRBJ2-5; TRBD1 aligns across 7 bases. Unmatched junction bases numbered 10, after V lost 6 bases and J lost 0 bases. From germline, CDR1 is SEHNR and CDR2 FQNEAQ (reference sequence). The CDR3 sequence is 16 residues long. The CDR3 here is CASRGRGQRYQETQYF. DNA of the CDR3: TGTGCCAGCAGGGGTAGGGGACAGAGGTACCAAGAGACCCAGTACTTC.

The chain joins TRBV5-4 to TRBJ2-1; 7 nucleotides line up with TRBD1. Germline loops: CDR1 SGHNT, CDR2 YYREEE (reference sequence). Trimming cost V 4 bases and J 3 bases; bases outside gene matches: 10. This CDR3 region has 16 residues. The CDR3 is CASSEGQSMGYNEQFF. As DNA, the CDR3 is TGTGCCAGCAGCGAGGGACAGTCAATGGGCTACAATGAGCAGTTCTTC.

V is TRBV11-3 and J is TRBJ2-3; a weak D match, TRBD2 (6 bases). The CDR3 length is 15 residues. The V gene lost 3 bases and the J gene lost 0 bases, with 10 bases spanning the gap. Germline loops: CDR1 SGHNT, CDR2 YENEEA. CDR3 amino acids: CASSFAGISTDTQYF. As DNA, the CDR3 is TGTGCCAGCAGCTTCGCGGGGATAAGCACAGATACGCAGTATTTT.

The gene calls are TRBV4-3 and TRBJ1-6; D unresolved. Trimming took off 0 bases at V and 11 bases at J, with 14 bases between the two ends. The length of the CDR3 is 15 residues. Germline loops: CDR1 LGHNA, CDR2 YSLEER. The CDR3 sequence is CASSQESGFSTPLHF. The CDR3 nucleotides are TGCGCCAGCAGCCAAGAGTCGGGGTTTAGCACACCCCTCCACTTT.

The chain combines TRBV20-1 with TRBJ2-1; D might be TRBD2 (6 bases). The CDR3 runs to 11 residues. Trimming removed 4 bases at V and 8 bases at J, with 9 bases between. Germline CDR1 and CDR2: DFQATT and SNEGSKA (reference sequence). CDR3 DNA: TGCAGTGCTAATACGGGAGATGAGCAGTTCTTC. Residues: CSANTGDEQFF.

This clone came up a few times. The chain is built from TRBV27 and TRBJ1-6, with 7 bases lining up with TRBD1. The germline gives CDR1 MNHEY, CDR2 SMNVEV (reference sequence). V lost 5 bases and J lost 6; bases outside the gene matches: 4. The CDR3 runs 14 residues. CDR3 in DNA: TGTGCCAGCAGTCTGGACAGGTTTAATTCACCCCTCCACTTT. Translating gives CASSLDRFNSPLHF.

This sequence joins TRBV10-3 and TRBJ1-2, with 9 bases lining up with TRBD1. The CDR3 has 15 residues. With V trimmed by 3 bases and J by 5 bases, 7 bases remained unmatched. The V gene's germline CDR1 is ENHRY and CDR2 SYGVKD. DNA of the CDR3: TGTGCCATCAGTGATCCGGGACAGGGCAATTATGGCTACACCTTC. This codes for CAISDPGQGNYGYTF.

The J gene is TRBJ2-3, the V gene TRBV5-6; 8 bases agree with TRBD1. Germline-derived CDR1 and CDR2 are SGHDT and YYEEEE. J gave up 2 bases and V 4 bases, and 9 bases lay outside the gene matches. This CDR3 has 16 residues. DNA for the CDR3: TGTGCCAGCAGCCTATCCGGGACAGGTTTCACAGATACGCAGTATTTT. Translated, it gives CASSLSGTGFTDTQYF.

The chain links TRBV6-5 to TRBJ2-7; 10 bases agree with TRBD1. Germline V gene data show CDR1 as MNHEY and CDR2 as SVGAGI. The CDR3 has 15 amino acids. Germline trimming cut 2 bases from V and 1 base from J; bases unmatched to any gene: 2. CDR3 in amino acids: CASSYTGQGSYEQYF. CDR3 DNA: TGTGCCAGCAGTTACACGGGACAGGGGTCCTACGAGCAGTACTTC.

The chain is built from TRBV7-3 and TRBJ2-1, with D perhaps matching TRBD2 (7 bases). With 2 bases removed from V and 8 bases from J, the gap between germline ends came to 10 bases. CDR1 is SGHTA, CDR2 FQGTGA, per germline. CDR3 length: 13 amino acids. Written as DNA, the CDR3 is TGTGCCAGCAGCTTAGGGGGGGGCGATGAGCAGTTCTTC. Translation: CASSLGGGDEQFF.

This chain connects TRBV1 to TRBJ2-1; TRBD2, the table's D call, lacks a check against the DNA. TRBV1 is a pseudogene. The CDR3 contains 16 residues. CDR3 in DNA: TGCACCAGCATGGCACGGGGGGGCCGAGGAGACAATGAGCAGTTCTTC. Its protein product is CTSMARGGRGDNEQFF.

This clone was seen a few times. The chain combines TRBV27 with TRBJ1-2, with a possible D match to TRBD1 (5 bases). The V gene's germline CDR1 is MNHEY and CDR2 SMNVEV (reference sequence). V shed 8 bases and J shed 5 bases, with 9 bases lying between them. The CDR3 spans 11 residues. CDR3 protein: CASHGGYGYTF. CDR3 DNA sequence: TGTGCCAGCCATGGGGGGTATGGCTACACCTTC.

The chain carries TRBV7-3 and TRBJ2-1; 9 bases agree with TRBD2. CDR3 length: 16 amino acids. From germline, CDR1 is SGHTA and CDR2 FQGTGA. V shed 2 bases, J shed 8 bases, and the junction held 10 bases outside the gene matches. For the CDR3, the DNA is TGTGCCAGCAGCTTAGGAAGCGGGGGGAGCGGTTATGAGCAGTTCTTC. This codes for CASSLGSGGSGYEQFF.

This clone showed up just a few times. V usage is TRBV4-3 and J usage is TRBJ2-1; 13 nucleotides align to TRBD2. CDR1 and CDR2 (germline): LGHNA, YSLEER. The CDR3 sequence is 17 residues long. Trimming cost V 3 bases and J 9 bases; bases outside gene matches: 11. The CDR3 region has the DNA TGCGCCAGCAGCCAGGGTACTAGCGGGGGGGCCGGTAGTGAGCAGTTCTTC. Translation: CASSQGTSGGAGSEQFF.

J is TRBJ2-5 and V is TRBV7-2, with a possible D match to TRBD2 (6 bases). This CDR3 has 13 residues. The germline V and J ends were trimmed by 2 bases and 5 bases, with 9 bases remaining between them. From germline, CDR1 is SGHTA and CDR2 FQGNSA. The CDR3 region is CASSLSGWETQYF. As DNA, the CDR3 is TGTGCCAGCAGCTTAAGCGGGTGGGAGACCCAGTACTTC.

V usage is TRBV2 and J usage is TRBJ2-5; possibly TRBD2 for D (6 bases). Germline V gene data show CDR1 as SNHLY and CDR2 as FYNNEI. V was shortened by 6 bases and J by 5 bases, with 10 bases between the two germline ends. The CDR3 extends over 12 amino acids. The CDR3: CASRVGRETQYF. CDR3 DNA: TGTGCCAGCAGGGTGGGGAGGGAGACCCAGTACTTC.

J is TRBJ2-5 and V is TRBV5-4, with 14 positions matching TRBD2. Germline-derived CDR1 and CDR2 are SGHNT and YYREEE (reference sequence). There are 16 residues in the CDR3. J gave up 5 bases and V 3 bases, and 6 bases lay outside the gene matches. CDR3 nucleotides: TGTGCCAGCAGCTCGGAGACTAGCGGGGGGGCCGAGACCCAGTACTTC. Its protein product is CASSSETSGGAETQYF. Full variable domain (remainder filled in from reference TRBV5-4 and TRBJ2-5): ETGVTQSPTHLIKTRGQQVTLRCSSQSGHNTVSWYQQALGQGPQFIFQYYREEENGRGNFPPRFSGLQFPNYSSELNVNALELDDSALYLCASSSETSGGAETQYFGPGTRLLVL.

V is TRBV7-2 and J is TRBJ2-1; 14 bases fit TRBD2. This CDR3 spans 15 amino acids. Germline V gene sequence: CDR1 SGHTA, CDR2 FQGNSA. The V and J ends lost 5 bases and 7 bases, in that order; junction bases with no gene match: 4. The CDR3 DNA reads as TGTGCCAGCAGCCCGACTAGCGGGGGGGAAAATGAGCAGTTCTTC. The encoded protein is CASSPTSGGENEQFF.

The chain joins TRBV5-1 to TRBJ2-2, with 9 bases that match TRBD1. Germline CDR1 SGHRS, CDR2 YFSETQ. The V segment lost 1 base and the J segment 6 bases; nucleotides outside the gene matches: 13. The CDR3 is 18 residues long. The CDR3 here is CASSLYMGQGNRAGELFF. CDR3 DNA sequence: TGCGCCAGCAGCTTGTATATGGGACAGGGAAATCGAGCCGGGGAGCTGTTTTTT.